Presented here are 16 T cell receptor beta chains from one specimen sequenced in a study of blood T cell repertoires in COVID-19. TCRdb's table, derived via immunoSEQ multiplex PCR, lists solely in-frame clones and lacks some. This table has about 55,000 clones, 65% to 85% appearing once. Material for sequencing was peripheral blood. The origin of the receptors is a man aged 80 or over with COVID-19, enrolled during active disease.

The sample holds a few counts of this clone. The chain employs TRBV5-1 and TRBJ1-3, with D possibly matching TRBD1 (5 bases). The CDR3 length is 16 residues. Per germline, CDR1 SGHRS and CDR2 YFSETQ. V was trimmed by 4 bases and J by 0 bases, leaving 14 bases between them. CDR3 in amino acids: CASSRNQGGSGNTIYF. In DNA, the CDR3 is TGCGCCAGCAGCAGGAATCAGGGAGGCTCTGGAAACACCATATATTTT. Looking up the rest from reference TRBV5-1 and TRBJ1-3 gives the full variable domain: KAGVTQTPRYLIKTRGQQVTLSCSPISGHRSVSWYQQTPGQGLQFLFEYFSETQRNKGNFPGRFSGRQFSNSRSEMNVSTLELGDSALYLCASSRNQGGSGNTIYFGEGSWLTVV.

There are a few counts of this clone. The rearrangement uses TRBV28 and TRBJ1-4; D uncertain. Germline CDR1 reads MDHEN; CDR2 reads SYDVKM. The V end was cut by 5 bases, the J end by 8 bases, with 18 bases between. The CDR3 covers 15 residues. The CDR3 region is CASSPFDGEHEKLFF. The CDR3 bases are TGTGCCAGCAGTCCGTTCGACGGGGAACACGAAAAACTGTTTTTT.

The J gene is TRBJ2-2, the V gene TRBV5-1, with TRBD1 matching 7 bases. Germline V CDR1 and CDR2: SGHRS, YFSETQ. This CDR3 has 13 residues. The V segment lost 4 bases and the J segment 7 bases; nucleotides outside the gene matches: 4. The CDR3 region has the DNA TGCGCCAGCAGCGTACAGGGGCACGGGGAGCTGTTTTTT. This encodes CASSVQGHGELFF.

The rearrangement joins TRBV24-1 to TRBJ2-5; TRBD1 aligns across 7 bases. Germline CDR1 and CDR2: KGHDR and SFDVKD. The CDR3 runs to 15 residues. After removal of 3 bases from V and 2 bases from J, the junction contained 5 bases not matched to a gene. The CDR3: CATSDPGTVQETQYF. CDR3 nucleotide sequence: TGTGCCACCAGTGATCCTGGGACAGTACAAGAGACCCAGTACTTC.

The V and J genes are TRBV10-2 and TRBJ2-3; D might be TRBD1 (5 bases). Germline loops: CDR1 WSHSY, CDR2 SAAADI. Trimming removed 6 bases at V and 5 bases at J, with 9 bases between. The CDR3 consists of 12 residues. CDR3 sequence (DNA): TGCGCCAGCAGGGGGCCTCAAGATACGCAGTATTTT. Protein: CASRGPQDTQYF.

V is TRBV24-1 and J is TRBJ1-1, with D tentatively TRBD1 (6 bases). Germline CDR1 KGHDR, CDR2 SFDVKD. This CDR3 contains 12 residues. The germline V and J ends were trimmed by 0 bases and 9 bases, with 7 bases remaining between them. The CDR3 reads CATSDLGDKAFF. As DNA, the CDR3 is TGTGCCACCAGTGATTTGGGGGACAAAGCTTTCTTT.

The chain joins TRBV5-1 to TRBJ1-1, with D possibly TRBD1 on 6 matching bases. Trimming cost V 4 bases and J 7 bases, with 17 bases left between them. The CDR3 extends over 14 amino acids. The V gene's germline CDR1 is SGHRS and CDR2 YFSETQ. The CDR3 here is CASSPRQGTDEAFF. The CDR3, as DNA: TGCGCCAGCAGCCCCAGGCAGGGGACGGATGAAGCTTTCTTT. Based on the CDR3 plus reference TRBV5-1 and TRBJ1-1, the full variable domain is KAGVTQTPRYLIKTRGQQVTLSCSPISGHRSVSWYQQTPGQGLQFLFEYFSETQRNKGNFPGRFSGRQFSNSRSEMNVSTLELGDSALYLCASSPRQGTDEAFFGQGTRLTVV.

Note on this clone: One end of the junction is discordant with germline, which a read error may explain. This CDR3 reads CATSRGTGGPSAYGQYF. The CDR3 DNA reads as TGTGCCACCAGCAGGGGGACAGGGGGCCCGTCGGCCTACGGGCAGTACTTC. The gene calls are TRBV15 and TRBJ2-7, with 12 nucleotides matching TRBD1. The germline V gene encodes CDR1 LNHNV and CDR2 YYDKDF (reference sequence). This CDR3 is built from 17 residues.

This clone was seen a few times. V is TRBV19 and J is TRBJ1-1; D possibly corresponds to TRBD1 (5 bases). The germline CDR1 and CDR2 sequences are LNHDA and SQIVND (reference sequence). The V end lost 7 bases, the J end lost 6 bases, and 21 bases lay between the germline ends. This CDR3 is 15 amino acids long. CDR3 in DNA: TGTGCCAGTACCTCCCCCCGGGCAGGGCTCGCTGAAGCTTTCTTT. Its translation is CASTSPRAGLAEAFF.

This clone was recorded once. V gene TRBV28 combines with J gene TRBJ1-2; the match to TRBD1 covers 12 bases. The V gene end was trimmed by 5 bases and the J gene end by 8 bases; junction bases not matched to a gene: 12. Per the germline V gene, CDR1 is MDHEN and CDR2 is SYDVKM. This CDR3 contains 16 residues. In nucleotides, the CDR3 is TGTGCCAGCAGTGGGGGACAGGGGGCCTCCCTTCGCGGCTACACCTTC. It specifies CASSGGQGASLRGYTF.

This clone was observed a single time. The chain has TRBV19 and TRBJ1-5; 7 bases are shared with TRBD1. V trimming: 7 bases; J trimming: 5 bases; junction bases outside the gene matches: 5. The length of the CDR3 is 13 residues. Germline V gives CDR1 LNHDA, CDR2 SQIVND (reference sequence). DNA of the CDR3: TGTGCCAGTACTTTAACAGGGGATCAGCCCCAGCATTTT. It codes for CASTLTGDQPQHF.

The genes are TRBV6-5 and TRBJ1-3; a weak D match, TRBD1 (5 bases). The V end lost 6 bases, the J end lost 7 bases, and 10 bases lay between the germline ends. Germline loops: CDR1 MNHEY, CDR2 SVGAGI. The CDR3 length is 12 residues. The DNA for the CDR3 is TGTGCCAGCAGCCTCAGGGATAACACCATATATTTT. It is translated as CASSLRDNTIYF.

This chain joins TRBV7-2 and TRBJ2-5; no clear D. V gave up 0 bases and J gave up 4 bases, with 9 bases separating them. The CDR3 has 14 residues. Germline V gene lookup returns CDR1 SGHTA and CDR2 FQGNSA. CDR3 region: CASSLASRGETQYF. Written as DNA, the CDR3 is TGTGCCAGCAGCTTAGCCTCTCGCGGAGAGACCCAGTACTTC.

The gene calls are TRBV10-3 and TRBJ1-2; 9 nucleotides agree with TRBD1. After removal of 6 bases from V and 0 bases from J, the junction contained 8 bases not matched to a gene. The CDR3 length is 16 residues. Germline V gene sequence: CDR1 ENHRY, CDR2 SYGVKD. The CDR3 here is CAIRGDRDIPNYGYTF. The CDR3, as DNA: TGTGCCATCAGGGGGGACAGGGATATCCCTAACTATGGCTACACCTTC.

The chain recombines TRBV27 with TRBJ1-3; 9 bases line up with TRBD1. Germline CDR1 MNHEY, CDR2 SMNVEV (reference sequence). CDR3 length: 20 amino acids. V dropped 5 bases and J dropped 0; count of bases not matched to a gene: 17. The CDR3, as DNA: TGTGCCAGCAGTCCGCCCTTCCCGGGACAGGGATCCAGCTCTGGAAACACCATATATTTT. Encoded protein: CASSPPFPGQGSSSGNTIYF.

The chain joins TRBV18 to TRBJ1-1; D is unclear. CDR3 length: 16 residues. From germline, CDR1 is KGHSH and CDR2 LQKENI. The V and J ends lost 3 bases and 0 bases respectively, with 14 bases between them. CDR3 in amino acids: CASSPRQTTMNTEAFF. Written as DNA, the CDR3 is TGTGCCAGCTCACCCAGACAAACGACCATGAACACTGAAGCTTTCTTT.